This note documents a single T cell receptor beta chain sequence. What antigen it recognizes has not been identified. Base qualities were left out, and no much larger clone turns up one base away. This entry belongs to a study of blood T cell repertoires in COVID-19 (dated by TCRdb to the early 2020s). About the full investigation: The collaborator samples originated in the United States, Italy and Spain and spanned the acute and convalescent phases of COVID-19. The prospective study material was composed of cDNA or gDNA derived from T cells, B-cell-depleted T cells, or PBMCs. The dataset comprised deeply sampled blood TCRbeta repertoires from subjects exposed to, actively infected with, or recovered from COVID-19. The repertoires were made available in a free public database intended to serve as a resource for research on the immune response to SARS-CoV-2. The samples were drawn from the first 160 participants of the ongoing ImmuneRACE study and from roughly 1,300 subjects provided by 6 global collaborators. A de-identified subject ID, COVID-19 status, age in years and sex were almost always included in the sample metadata. Where available, HLA class I and class II types were obtained from metadata supplied by the sample provider rather than from assay-based typing. Summary of the overall study and its limitations: The amount of clinical and demographic metadata varied by source and participant and was provided uncurated.

One collaborating source in Seattle enrolled patients during active infection and followed them longitudinally through the course of disease. Whole blood was collected in K2EDTA tubes by collaborating institutions according to the institutions' own protocols. For TCRbeta analysis, collaborator samples were shipped as frozen whole blood, as isolated PBMCs, or as DNA extracted from either sample type. The germline ends are 16 bases apart after V is trimmed by 5 bases and J by 10 bases. The germline V gene provides CDR1 SGDLS and CDR2 YYNGEE. Taken from cysteine to phenylalanine, the CDR3 has 13 residues. The DNA shown is the 39-base CDR3, in frame from base 1. The immunoSEQ Assay, a bias-controlled multiplex PCR, was used to amplify TCRbeta CDR3 regions from genomic DNA. In the original analysis: Within the assay, amplification of reference gene primers was used to estimate how many nucleated cells each sample contained. To quantify the absolute abundance of each unique TCRbeta CDR3 rearrangement, sequence reads were collapsed and filtered. For each sample, productive Simpson clonality was calculated by taking the square root of Simpson's diversity index across productive rearrangements. TCRdb's version of the immuneACCESS table is confined to in-frame rearrangements and falls short of the full clone set. An unresolved V gene accounts for under half of the shortfall where checked; the remainder is of unknown origin. V and J calls plus clone size are reproduced from that table; the DNA served to infer D and trimming. The sample data list roughly 380,000 clones, and around 91% of these were observed just once. The ten biggest clones cover about 1.6% of the sample.

The sample comprised peripheral blood. This TCR derives from a woman in her thirties or forties with COVID-19, enrolled during active disease. The sequence links TRBV9 to TRBJ2-1; TRBD1 might be the D gene, on 6 matching bases. The CDR3 loop reads CASSFTTGTEQFF. The nucleotide sequence reads TGTGCCAGCAGTTTTACAACCGGGACAGAGCAGTTCTTC.